The clone carrying this T cell receptor (beta chain) was recorded many times. The sample comes from a study of T-cell reconstitution after alpha-beta-depleted transplantation in children. Researchers prepared the TCRbeta library using unique molecular identifiers, the study reports. One entry per CDR3 protein, called by TCRdb with MiXCR from the PCR reads. The table lists roughly 100,000 distinct CDR3 sequences, roughly 8.8% of them singletons. Germline trimming cut 3 bases from V and 4 bases from J; bases unmatched to any gene: 10. The CDR3 is 16 amino acids. Germline CDR1 is MGHDK and CDR2 is SYGVNS.

The J gene is TRBJ2-7, the V gene TRBV25-1, with 9 bases fitting TRBD1. Sequencing used PBMCs from the stem cell graft donor, obtained from the stem cell graft. The receptor was isolated from a human donor who donated a stem cell graft to a child with congenital amegakaryocytic thrombocytopenia. CDR3 coding DNA: TGTGCCAGCAGTGATTCCTCCGACAGGGGGGGTTACGAGCAGTACTTC. Residues: CASSDSSDRGGYEQYF.